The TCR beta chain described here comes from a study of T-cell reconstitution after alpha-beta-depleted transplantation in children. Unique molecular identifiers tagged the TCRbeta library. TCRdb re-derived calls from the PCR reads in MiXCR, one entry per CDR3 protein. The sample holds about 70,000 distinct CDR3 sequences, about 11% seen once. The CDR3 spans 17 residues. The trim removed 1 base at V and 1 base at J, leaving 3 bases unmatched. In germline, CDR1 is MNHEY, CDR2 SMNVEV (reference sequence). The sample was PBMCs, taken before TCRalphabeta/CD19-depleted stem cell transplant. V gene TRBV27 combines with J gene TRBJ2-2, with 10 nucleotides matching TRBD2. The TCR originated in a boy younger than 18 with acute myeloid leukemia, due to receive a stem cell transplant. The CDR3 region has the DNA TGTGCCAGCAGTTTATGGGGACTAGCGTTGAACACCGGGGAGCTGTTTTTT. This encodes CASSLWGLALNTGELFF.